One sample yielded the 26 T cell receptor beta chains listed below, sequenced in a study of blood T cell repertoires in COVID-19. Profiled with immunoSEQ multiplex PCR; TCRdb holds only in-frame clones, not every one. The table has hundreds of thousands of clones, nearly 90% seen once. Sequences were obtained from PBMCs or T cells enriched from blood (not recorded which). Receptor source: a man aged 30 to 45 who had been exposed to COVID-19.

J is TRBJ2-7 and V is TRBV9; possibly TRBD2 for D (5 bases). The CDR3 is 14 residues long. CDR1 and CDR2 (germline): SGDLS, YYNGEE. The V and J ends lost 4 bases and 5 bases respectively, with 16 bases between them. CDR3 DNA: TGTGCCAGCAGCCCACTGGCCGGGGTCCACGAGCAGTACTTC. The encoded protein is CASSPLAGVHEQYF.

The chain has TRBV29-1 and TRBJ2-1; 10 bases map to TRBD1. Germline lookup yields CDR1 SQVTM and CDR2 ANQGSEA. The CDR3 consists of 13 residues. For the CDR3, the DNA is TGCAGTCTTAGGACAGGGGGTAACCATGAGCAGTTCTTC. It specifies CSLRTGGNHEQFF.

The chain recombines TRBV25-1 with TRBJ2-7; D ambiguous. Germline CDR1 is MGHDK and CDR2 is SYGVNS. The CDR3 has 14 residues. Trimming cost V 2 bases and J 1 base, with 9 bases left between them. CDR3 sequence: CASSELERSYEQYF. For the CDR3, the DNA is TGTGCCAGCAGTGAACTAGAAAGATCCTACGAGCAGTACTTC.

V gene TRBV10-2 combines with J gene TRBJ1-1, with D tentatively TRBD1 (5 bases). V was clipped by 2 bases and J by 5 bases, with 18 bases between them. The CDR3 contains 16 residues. CDR1 is WSHSY and CDR2 is SAAADI in the germline V gene. CDR3 sequence: CASSELRAGRETEAFF. In DNA form, the CDR3 reads TGCGCCAGCAGTGAGCTTAGGGCAGGGCGGGAAACTGAAGCTTTCTTT.

Notes on this clone: Likely a read error: the CDR3 ends without its conserved phenylalanine or tryptophan. The rearrangement uses TRBV5-1 and TRBJ1-1, with TRBD1 matching over 12 bases. The V gene's germline CDR1 is SGHRS and CDR2 YFSETQ. The CDR3 is made up of 15 amino acids. V was clipped by 4 bases and J by 4 bases; unmatched bases: 5. The CDR3 here is CASSTGQGAATEAFL. The CDR3 DNA sequence: TGCGCCAGCAGCACGGGACAGGGGGCGGCCACTGAAGCTTTCTTG.

This chain joins TRBV6-4 and TRBJ1-1; tentative D call: TRBD1 (5 bases). Germline V lookup: CDR1 MRHNA, CDR2 SNTAGT. With 7 bases removed from V and 11 bases from J, the gap between germline ends came to 23 bases. This CDR3 spans 14 amino acids. CDR3 loop: CASIKGRGHPLAFF. As DNA, the CDR3 is TGTGCCAGCATAAAAGGGAGGGGCCACCCCTTGGCTTTCTTT.

V and J are TRBV2 and TRBJ2-3; no clear D gene. V was clipped by 5 bases and J by 5 bases, with 5 bases between them. The CDR3 is 11 residues long. Per the germline V gene, CDR1 is SNHLY and CDR2 is FYNNEI. CDR3 sequence reads: CASSSQDTQYF. CDR3 in DNA: TGTGCCAGCAGTTCCCAAGATACGCAGTATTTT.

The chain uses TRBV2 and TRBJ1-1, with D maybe TRBD1 (6 bases). The length of the CDR3 is 13 residues. In germline, CDR1 is SNHLY, CDR2 FYNNEI. V was shortened by 5 bases and J by 7 bases, with 14 bases between the two germline ends. CDR3 loop: CASSPGQYNEAFF. CDR3 DNA: TGTGCCAGCAGTCCAGGACAGTATAATGAAGCTTTCTTT. The variable domain in full, with the rest retrieved from reference TRBV2 and TRBJ1-1, is EPEVTQTPSHQVTQMGQEVILRCVPISNHLYFYWYRQILGQKVEFLVSFYNNEISEKSEIFDDQFSVERPDGSNFTLKIRSTKLEDSAMYFCASSPGQYNEAFFGQGTRLTVV.

The J gene is TRBJ2-7, the V gene TRBV12-3 or TRBV12-4; D is perhaps TRBD1 (6 bases). This CDR3 is 13 amino acids long. V was pared by 5 bases and J by 3 bases, with 11 bases between. The chain's CDR3 is CASSPAQGYEQYF. Here the CDR3 DNA reads TGTGCCAGCAGTCCGGCACAGGGCTACGAGCAGTACTTC.

The chain recombines TRBV7-2 with TRBJ1-2, with D maybe TRBD1 (5 bases). Trimming stripped 6 bases from V and 8 bases from J, with 16 bases between. CDR3 length equals 13 residues. Germline V gene lookup returns CDR1 SGHTA and CDR2 FQGNSA. The CDR3 nucleotides read TGTGCCAGCAGGCGGGGCAGGGAGGAAGGCTACACCTTC. Its protein product is CASRRGREEGYTF.

This rearrangement joins TRBV6-6 to TRBJ1-5; 8 positions agree with TRBD1. The V gene end was trimmed by 3 bases and the J gene end by 4 bases; junction bases not matched to a gene: 2. CDR3 length: 14 residues. Germline V gene sequence: CDR1 MNHNY, CDR2 SVGAGI (reference sequence). Written as DNA, the CDR3 is TGTGCCAGCAGTTATGGGACAGGAAATCAGCCCCAGCATTTT. Encoded protein: CASSYGTGNQPQHF.

This clone came up many times. This chain joins TRBV2 and TRBJ1-1; D may be TRBD1 (5 bases). V was cut by 8 bases and J by 0 bases, with 16 bases left in between. This CDR3 has 15 residues. Per the germline V gene, CDR1 is SNHLY and CDR2 is FYNNEI. CDR3 in amino acids: CASLGGELMNTEAFF. The CDR3 DNA reads TGTGCCAGCCTGGGGGGGGAATTGATGAACACTGAAGCTTTCTTT.

The chain is built from TRBV7-9 and TRBJ2-5; D gene unclear. V was shortened by 5 bases and J by 6 bases, with 7 bases between the two germline ends. The CDR3 spans 11 residues. Germline-derived CDR1 and CDR2 are SEHNR and FQNEAQ (reference sequence). Written as DNA, the CDR3 is TGTGCCAGCAGCCCAGAACAGACCCAGTACTTC. This encodes CASSPEQTQYF. The full variable domain, in which reference TRBV7-9 and TRBJ2-5 provide the parts outside the CDR3, is DTGVSQNPRHKITKRGQNVTFRCDPISEHNRLYWYRQTLGQGPEFLTYFQNEAQLEKSRLLSDRFSAERPKGSFSTLEIQRTEQGDSAMYLCASSPEQTQYFGPGTRLLVL.

The V and J genes are TRBV6-5 and TRBJ2-2; 10 bases agree with TRBD2. CDR1 MNHEY and CDR2 SVGAGI come from the germline V gene. The CDR3 totals 15 residues. J lost 4 bases, V lost 6 bases, and 5 bases had no gene match. CDR3 protein: CASRVSGGSTGELFF. The DNA for the CDR3 is TGTGCCAGCAGAGTTAGCGGGGGGTCCACCGGGGAGCTGTTTTTT.

This clone turned up a few times. The rearrangement uses TRBV28 and TRBJ1-5; D unclear. This CDR3 has 13 amino acids. Per the germline V gene, CDR1 is MDHEN and CDR2 is SYDVKM. Trimming took 7 bases from V and 0 from J, leaving 7 bases between them. DNA for the CDR3: TGTGCCAGCACCTTTAATAGCAATCAGCCCCAGCATTTT. Translating it yields CASTFNSNQPQHF.

The J gene is TRBJ1-1, the V gene TRBV5-1; tentatively, D is TRBD1 (5 bases). The germline V gene encodes CDR1 SGHRS and CDR2 YFSETQ. V was clipped by 0 bases and J by 4 bases, with 10 bases between them. CDR3 length equals 14 residues. CDR3 DNA: TGCGCCAGCAGCTTGGTGGAGGGACCCACTGAAGCTTTCTTT. Its translation is CASSLVEGPTEAFF.

The rearrangement joins TRBV25-1 to TRBJ2-5, with TRBD2 matching over 7 bases. The V gene's germline CDR1 is MGHDK and CDR2 SYGVNS. The CDR3 consists of 18 residues. V lost 2 bases and J lost 2; bases outside the gene matches: 14. CDR3 sequence: CASSEKGLGGAKQETQYF. The CDR3 DNA reads TGTGCCAGCAGTGAAAAAGGGCTGGGAGGGGCCAAGCAAGAGACCCAGTACTTC.

Details on this clone: The same CDR3 is also encoded by other DNA sequences in this sample. The chain uses TRBV5-1 and TRBJ1-1; D not certain. V dropped 0 bases and J dropped 3 bases, with 6 bases sitting between them. In germline, CDR1 is SGHRS, CDR2 YFSETQ. CDR3 length: 13 residues. CDR3: CASSLGRDTEAFF. CDR3 nucleotides: TGCGCCAGCAGCTTGGGGAGGGACACTGAAGCTTTCTTT.

The sample holds a few counts of this clone. The V and J genes are TRBV5-4 and TRBJ1-3; D call uncertain. Germline-derived CDR1 and CDR2 are SGHNT and YYREEE (reference sequence). Trimming stripped 3 bases from V and 4 bases from J, with 17 bases between. This CDR3 is built from 16 residues. CDR3 residues: CASSSRRAGFGNTIYF. The CDR3 nucleotides read TGTGCCAGCAGCTCCCGACGGGCGGGGTTCGGAAACACCATATATTTT.

The chain recombines TRBV5-4 with TRBJ1-1, with 9 bases fitting TRBD1. CDR1 SGHNT and CDR2 YYREEE come from the germline V gene (reference sequence). With V trimmed by 4 bases and J by 5 bases, 6 bases remained unmatched. The CDR3 is 14 residues long. The CDR3 DNA is TGTGCCAGCAGCCTAGGACAGGGGTGGACTGAAGCTTTCTTT. Protein product: CASSLGQGWTEAFF.

The V call is TRBV23-1, the J call TRBJ1-5, with D unclear. TRBV23-1 is sorted into the ORF group, with uncertain function. The CDR3 covers 18 residues. The V end lost 3 bases, the J end lost 1 base, and 19 bases lay between the germline ends. The CDR3 nucleotides are TGCGCCAGCAGTCATAGAACTTCCCCTCACCGGAGCAATCAGCCCCAGCATTTT. Its protein is CASSHRTSPHRSNQPQHF.

CDR3 coding DNA: TGTGCCAGTATCGACAGTTTCAGCAATCAGCCCCAGCATTTT. Amino acid sequence: CASIDSFSNQPQHF. The rearrangement uses TRBV19 and TRBJ1-5; maybe TRBD1 (5 bases). The V gene's germline CDR1 is LNHDA and CDR2 SQIVND (reference sequence). The CDR3 has 14 amino acids. V was clipped by 7 bases and J by 1 base, with 11 bases between them.

This clone showed up just a few times. V and J are TRBV5-4 and TRBJ2-1; 8 bases fit TRBD1. The CDR3 length is 14 residues. In germline, CDR1 is SGHNT, CDR2 YYREEE (reference sequence). V trimming: 4 bases; J trimming: 2 bases; junction bases outside the gene matches: 2. CDR3 loop: CASSRRGPYNEQFF. In nucleotides, the CDR3 is TGTGCCAGCAGCCGCAGGGGGCCCTACAATGAGCAGTTCTTC.

The chain combines TRBV2 with TRBJ2-7; 10 positions agree with TRBD2. Germline CDR1 SNHLY, CDR2 FYNNEI. The CDR3 consists of 14 residues. Trimming cost V 8 bases and J 0 bases; bases outside gene matches: 4. The CDR3 sequence is CASFLAGDSYEQYF. The CDR3 DNA follows: TGTGCCAGCTTTCTAGCGGGGGACTCCTACGAGCAGTACTTC.

This clone turned up a few times. This chain joins TRBV4-1 and TRBJ2-7; TRBD1 agrees at 10 bases. V shed 5 bases and J 6 bases; nucleotides not matched to a gene: 7. The CDR3 extends over 14 amino acids. Per germline, CDR1 MGHRA and CDR2 YSYEKL. The CDR3 sequence: CASSYRDRGGEQYF. In DNA, the CDR3 is TGCGCCAGCAGCTACCGGGACAGGGGAGGCGAGCAGTACTTC.

The chain carries TRBV11-2 and TRBJ2-1, with D maybe TRBD2 (5 bases). This CDR3 has 15 amino acids. The V gene lost 5 bases and the J gene lost 5 bases, with 16 bases spanning the gap. Germline V gives CDR1 SGHAT, CDR2 FQNNGV. In nucleotides, the CDR3 is TGTGCCAGCAGCACATACCGGGCGGAGGACAATGAGCAGTTCTTC. Its translation: CASSTYRAEDNEQFF.